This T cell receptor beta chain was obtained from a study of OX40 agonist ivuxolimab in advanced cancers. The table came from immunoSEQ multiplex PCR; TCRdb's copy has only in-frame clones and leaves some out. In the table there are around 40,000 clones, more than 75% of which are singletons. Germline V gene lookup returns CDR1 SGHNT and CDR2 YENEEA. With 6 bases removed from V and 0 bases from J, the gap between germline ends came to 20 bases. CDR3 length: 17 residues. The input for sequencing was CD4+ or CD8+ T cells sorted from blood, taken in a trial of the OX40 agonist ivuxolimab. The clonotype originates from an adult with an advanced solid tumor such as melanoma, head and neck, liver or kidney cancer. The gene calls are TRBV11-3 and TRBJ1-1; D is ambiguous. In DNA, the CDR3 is TGTGCCAGCAGTTCCCCGTATGTCAACAACTTGAACACTGAAGCTTTCTTT. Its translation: CASSSPYVNNLNTEAFF.